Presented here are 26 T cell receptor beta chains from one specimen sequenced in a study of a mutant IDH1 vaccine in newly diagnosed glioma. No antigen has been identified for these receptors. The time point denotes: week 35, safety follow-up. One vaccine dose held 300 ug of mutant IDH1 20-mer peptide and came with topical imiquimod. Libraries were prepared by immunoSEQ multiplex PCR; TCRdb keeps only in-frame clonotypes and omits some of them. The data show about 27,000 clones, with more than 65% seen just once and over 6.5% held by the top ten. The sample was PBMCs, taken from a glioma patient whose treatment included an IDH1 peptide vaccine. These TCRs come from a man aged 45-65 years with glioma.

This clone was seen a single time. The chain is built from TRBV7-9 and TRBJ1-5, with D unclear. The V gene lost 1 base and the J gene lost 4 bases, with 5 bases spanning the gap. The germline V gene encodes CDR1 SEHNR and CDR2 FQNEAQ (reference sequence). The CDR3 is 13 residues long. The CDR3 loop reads CASSLGPNQPQHF. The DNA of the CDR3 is TGTGCCAGCAGCTTAGGGCCGAATCAGCCCCAGCATTTT.

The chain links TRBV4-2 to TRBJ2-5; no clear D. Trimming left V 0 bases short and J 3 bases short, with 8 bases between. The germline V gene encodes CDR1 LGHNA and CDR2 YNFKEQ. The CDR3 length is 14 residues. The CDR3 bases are TGTGCCAGCAGCCAAGATGGAGTTAAAGAGACCCAGTACTTC. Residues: CASSQDGVKETQYF.

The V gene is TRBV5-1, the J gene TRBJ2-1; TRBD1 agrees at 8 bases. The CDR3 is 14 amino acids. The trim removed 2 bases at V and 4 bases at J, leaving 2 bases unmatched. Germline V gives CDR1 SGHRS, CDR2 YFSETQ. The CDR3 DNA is TGCGCCAGCAGCTTTACAGGGGGATACAATGAGCAGTTCTTC. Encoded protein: CASSFTGGYNEQFF.

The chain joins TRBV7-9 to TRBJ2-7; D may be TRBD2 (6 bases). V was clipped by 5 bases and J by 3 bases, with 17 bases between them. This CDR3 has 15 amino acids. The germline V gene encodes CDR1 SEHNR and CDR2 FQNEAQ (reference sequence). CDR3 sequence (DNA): TGTGCCAGCAGCCCTAGCGTCTCGCGGCACTACGAGCAGTACTTC. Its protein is CASSPSVSRHYEQYF.

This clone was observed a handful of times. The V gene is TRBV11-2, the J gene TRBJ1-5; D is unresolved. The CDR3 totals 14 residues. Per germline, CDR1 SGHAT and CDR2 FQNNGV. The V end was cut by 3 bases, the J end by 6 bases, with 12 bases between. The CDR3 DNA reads TGTGCCAGCAGCTTGGGTTTCGCAGGTCAGCCCCAGCATTTT. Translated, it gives CASSLGFAGQPQHF.

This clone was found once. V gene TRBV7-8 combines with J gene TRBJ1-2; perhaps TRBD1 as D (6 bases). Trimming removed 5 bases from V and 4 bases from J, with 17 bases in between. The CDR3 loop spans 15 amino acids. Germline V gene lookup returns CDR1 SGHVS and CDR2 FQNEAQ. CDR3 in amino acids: CASSLIDRSSYGYTF. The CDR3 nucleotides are TGTGCCAGCAGCCTAATAGACAGGTCCTCCTATGGCTACACCTTC.

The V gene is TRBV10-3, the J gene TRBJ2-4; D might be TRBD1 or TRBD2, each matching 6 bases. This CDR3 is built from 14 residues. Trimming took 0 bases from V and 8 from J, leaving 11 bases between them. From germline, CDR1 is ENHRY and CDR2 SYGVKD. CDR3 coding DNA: TGTGCCATCAGTGAGTCGGGGGGCGCGGACATTCAGTACTTC. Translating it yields CAISESGGADIQYF.

The CDR3 is CASSLGQGGRNTIYF. The CDR3 nucleotides read TGTGCCAGCAGCTTAGGACAGGGAGGGCGCAACACCATATATTTT. The chain has TRBV7-6 and TRBJ1-3; TRBD1 matches 7 bases. The junction had 7 bases not matched to a gene; V was cut back by 1 base and J by 7 bases. This CDR3 has 15 residues. Germline CDR1 is SGHVS and CDR2 is FNYEAQ.

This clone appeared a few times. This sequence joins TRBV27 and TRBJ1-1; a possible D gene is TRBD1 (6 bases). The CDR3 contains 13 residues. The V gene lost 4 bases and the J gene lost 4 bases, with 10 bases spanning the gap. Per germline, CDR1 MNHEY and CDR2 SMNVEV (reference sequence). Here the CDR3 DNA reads TGTGCCAGCAGTTGGGGGGCCGGCACTGAAGCTTTCTTT. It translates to CASSWGAGTEAFF.

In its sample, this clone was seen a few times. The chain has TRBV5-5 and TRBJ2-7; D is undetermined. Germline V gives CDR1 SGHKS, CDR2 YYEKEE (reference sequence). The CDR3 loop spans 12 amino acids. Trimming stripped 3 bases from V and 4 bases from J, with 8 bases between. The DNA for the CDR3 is TGTGCCAGCAGCTCCGAAATTTACGAGCAGTACTTC. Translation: CASSSEIYEQYF.

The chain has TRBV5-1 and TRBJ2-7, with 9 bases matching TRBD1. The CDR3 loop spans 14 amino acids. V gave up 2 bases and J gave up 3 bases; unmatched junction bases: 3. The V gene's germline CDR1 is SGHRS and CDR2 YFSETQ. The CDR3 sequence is CASSFGQGSYEQYF. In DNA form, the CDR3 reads TGCGCCAGCAGCTTCGGACAGGGGAGCTACGAGCAGTACTTC.

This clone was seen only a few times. CDR3 residues: CASSLDGFREKLFF. The CDR3 DNA sequence: TGCGCCAGCAGCTTGGACGGATTCAGGGAAAAACTGTTTTTT. The chain has TRBV5-1 and TRBJ1-4; D is unresolved. Germline-derived CDR1 and CDR2 are SGHRS and YFSETQ. V gave up 0 bases and J gave up 8 bases, with 11 bases separating them. The CDR3 has 14 residues.

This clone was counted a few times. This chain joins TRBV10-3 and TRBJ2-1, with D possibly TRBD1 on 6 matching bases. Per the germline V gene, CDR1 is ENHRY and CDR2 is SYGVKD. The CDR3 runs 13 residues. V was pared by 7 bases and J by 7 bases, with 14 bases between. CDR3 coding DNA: TGTGCCATCACTGCGGACAGAGCTAATGAGCAGTTCTTC. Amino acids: CAITADRANEQFF.

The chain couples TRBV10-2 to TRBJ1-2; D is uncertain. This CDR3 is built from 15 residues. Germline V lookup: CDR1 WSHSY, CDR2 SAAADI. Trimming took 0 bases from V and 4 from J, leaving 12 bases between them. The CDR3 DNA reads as TGCGCCAGCAGTGAGTCTCCCCATTCCCCCTATGGCTACACCTTC. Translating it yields CASSESPHSPYGYTF.

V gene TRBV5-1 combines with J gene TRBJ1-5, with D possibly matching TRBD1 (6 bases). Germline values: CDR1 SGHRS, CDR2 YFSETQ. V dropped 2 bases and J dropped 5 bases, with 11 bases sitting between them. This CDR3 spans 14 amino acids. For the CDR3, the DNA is TGCGCCAGCAGCTTTTTTCAGGGGTATCAGCCCCAGCATTTT. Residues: CASSFFQGYQPQHF.

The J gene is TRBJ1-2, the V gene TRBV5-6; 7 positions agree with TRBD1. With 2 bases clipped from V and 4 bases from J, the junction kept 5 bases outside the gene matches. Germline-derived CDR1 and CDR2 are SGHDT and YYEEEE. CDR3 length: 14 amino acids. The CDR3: CASSFKGAFYGYTF. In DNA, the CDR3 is TGTGCCAGCAGCTTCAAGGGGGCCTTCTATGGCTACACCTTC.

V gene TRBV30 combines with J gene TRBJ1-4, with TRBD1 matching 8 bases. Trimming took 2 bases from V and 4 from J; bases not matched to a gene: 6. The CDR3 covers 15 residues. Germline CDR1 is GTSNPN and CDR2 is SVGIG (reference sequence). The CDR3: CAWSQPQGGNEKLFF. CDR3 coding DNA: TGTGCCTGGAGTCAGCCACAGGGGGGTAATGAAAAACTGTTTTTT.

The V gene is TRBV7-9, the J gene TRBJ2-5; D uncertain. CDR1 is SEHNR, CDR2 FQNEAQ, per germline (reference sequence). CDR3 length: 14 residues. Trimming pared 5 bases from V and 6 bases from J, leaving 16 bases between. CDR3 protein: CASSPQTGSKTQYF. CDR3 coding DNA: TGTGCCAGCAGCCCCCAAACCGGCTCGAAGACCCAGTACTTC.

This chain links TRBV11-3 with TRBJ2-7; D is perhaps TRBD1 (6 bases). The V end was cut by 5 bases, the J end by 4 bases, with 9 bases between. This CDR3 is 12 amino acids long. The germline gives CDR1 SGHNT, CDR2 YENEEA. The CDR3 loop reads CASSTQGYEQYF. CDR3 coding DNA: TGTGCCAGCAGCACACAGGGATACGAGCAGTACTTC.

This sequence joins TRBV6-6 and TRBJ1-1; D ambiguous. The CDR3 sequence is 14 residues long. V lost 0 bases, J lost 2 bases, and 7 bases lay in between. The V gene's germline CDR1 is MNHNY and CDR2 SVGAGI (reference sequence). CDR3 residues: CASSYSFRNTEAFF. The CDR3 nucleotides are TGTGCCAGCAGTTACTCGTTTCGAAACACTGAAGCTTTCTTT.

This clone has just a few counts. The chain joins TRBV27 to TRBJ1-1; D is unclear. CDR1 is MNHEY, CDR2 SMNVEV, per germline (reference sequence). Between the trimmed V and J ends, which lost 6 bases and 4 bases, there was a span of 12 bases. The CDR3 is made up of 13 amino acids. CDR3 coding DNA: TGTGCCAGCAGCTTTGGCAGGTCCACTGAAGCTTTCTTT. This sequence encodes CASSFGRSTEAFF.

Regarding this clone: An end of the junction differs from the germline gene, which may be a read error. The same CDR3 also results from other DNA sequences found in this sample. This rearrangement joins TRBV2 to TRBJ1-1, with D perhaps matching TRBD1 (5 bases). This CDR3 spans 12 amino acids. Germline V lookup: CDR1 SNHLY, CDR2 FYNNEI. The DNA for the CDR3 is TGTGCCAGCATGGGCTCAGGGACTGAGGCTTTCTTT. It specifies CASMGSGTEAFF.

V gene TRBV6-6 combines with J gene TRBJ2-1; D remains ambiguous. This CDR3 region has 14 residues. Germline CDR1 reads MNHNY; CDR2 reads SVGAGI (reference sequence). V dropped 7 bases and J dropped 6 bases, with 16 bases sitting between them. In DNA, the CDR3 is TGTGCCAGCACCGACGGTGACTTCGGCAATGAGCAGTTCTTC. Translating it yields CASTDGDFGNEQFF.

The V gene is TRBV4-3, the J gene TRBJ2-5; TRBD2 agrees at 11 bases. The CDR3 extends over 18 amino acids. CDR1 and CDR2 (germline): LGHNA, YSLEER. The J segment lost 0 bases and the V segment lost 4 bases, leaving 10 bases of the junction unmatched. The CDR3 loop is CASSRRLAGGSYQETQYF. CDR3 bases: TGCGCCAGCAGCCGGCGGCTAGCGGGGGGATCGTACCAAGAGACCCAGTACTTC.

The CDR3 DNA reads as TGTGCCAGCAGTGACTCAGGGGGCAGGTGGTATGGCTACACCTTC. Amino acids: CASSDSGGRWYGYTF. The chain uses TRBV25-1 and TRBJ1-2, with 8 bases matching TRBD1. This CDR3 is 15 amino acids long. Per germline, CDR1 MGHDK and CDR2 SYGVNS. V lost 3 bases and J lost 5; bases outside the gene matches: 8.

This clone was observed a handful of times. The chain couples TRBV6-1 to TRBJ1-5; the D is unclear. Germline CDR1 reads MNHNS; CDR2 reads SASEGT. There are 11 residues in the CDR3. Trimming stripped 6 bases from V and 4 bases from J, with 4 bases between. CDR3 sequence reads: CASSGNQPQHF. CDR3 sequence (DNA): TGTGCCAGCAGCGGGAATCAGCCCCAGCATTTT.